This TCR beta chain originates from a study of T cell repertoires in cytomegalovirus infection. Turning to the study itself: Public TCR beta signatures provided an indication of both CMV infection and a matching HLA type.

General study results and limits: HLA-C-restricted CMV-specific TCR beta clonotypes were dominant in the ex vivo response. There were carriers of CMV plus the relevant HLA, and cumulative public TCR beta family frequency identified them.

V was clipped by 6 bases and J by 4 bases; unmatched bases: 14. The CDR3 sequence is 16 residues long. Per germline, CDR1 MNHEY and CDR2 SVGEGT. TCRdb used MiXCR to reprocess the reads, holding one entry per CDR3 protein. The data contain about 530,000 distinct CDR3 sequences, approximately 26% of them singletons. This clonotype was recorded a few times. The target antigen is unknown. Sequences were obtained from PBMCs. This receptor was identified in a human donor in good health (CMV status not recorded). Some clones in this sample may be carry-over from other donors' samples. The V gene is TRBV6-2 or TRBV6-3, the J gene TRBJ2-5, with 7 nucleotides matching TRBD1. This chain's CDR3 is CASRPIIQGWRETQYF. CDR3 DNA sequence: TGTGCCAGCAGACCCATTATACAGGGGTGGAGAGAGACCCAGTACTTC.